This T cell receptor (beta chain) was sequenced for a study of OX40 agonist ivuxolimab in advanced cancers. Sequencing was performed with immunoSEQ multiplex PCR; in TCRdb, only in-frame clones are kept and a portion is missing. The data hold about 98,000 clones, with less than 90% observed a single time. From germline, CDR1 is LNHDA and CDR2 SQIVND (reference sequence). Between the trimmed V and J ends, which lost 3 bases and 6 bases, there was a span of 12 bases. The CDR3 has 15 residues. The timepoints at which blood was sampled were baseline, cycle 4 day 1, and cycle 7 day 1. The table lists this clone with a count of one. Its antigen is not known. Study-wide points: Clones of CD4+ and CD8+ blood T cells grew by week 6 at doses of 0.1 to 3.0 mg/kg. Low normalized T-cell clonal expansion also characterized some of the nonresponders.

The material sequenced was CD4+ or CD8+ T cells sorted from blood, taken in a trial of the OX40 agonist ivuxolimab. This TCR derives from an adult with an advanced solid tumor such as melanoma, head and neck, liver or kidney cancer. V gene TRBV19 combines with J gene TRBJ1-6; TRBD1 might be the D (5 bases). The CDR3 bases are TGTGCCAGTAGTATGCGGGCAGGGCCTAATTCACCCCTCCACTTT. Protein product: CASSMRAGPNSPLHF.